Listed below are T cell receptor beta chains from one sample, sequenced in a study of cytomegalovirus exposure and HLA in healthy donors. TCRdb's table, derived via immunoSEQ multiplex PCR, lists solely in-frame clones and lacks some. The sample gives 100,000 to 150,000 clones, about 80% of which show up once; 4% is in the top ten. Source material: PBMCs. The receptors shown here come from a woman in her forties in good health and CMV-seronegative. Each CDR3 is given with its conserved first and last residue. Each record gives: V gene, J gene, CDR3 protein.

v_gene: TRBV28; j_gene: TRBJ2-4; CDR3aa: CASSPPLRAGGNIQYF
v_gene: TRBV2; j_gene: TRBJ2-7; CDR3aa: CASSVGENEQYF
v_gene: TRBV18; j_gene: TRBJ1-1; CDR3aa: CASSPPLNTEAFF
v_gene: TRBV7-6; j_gene: TRBJ2-7; CDR3aa: CASSSPGQGSNEQYF
v_gene: TRBV2; j_gene: TRBJ2-7; CDR3aa: CASSESFVAGGLYEQYF
v_gene: TRBV7-2; j_gene: TRBJ2-1; CDR3aa: CASSGRQAKSPNEQFF
v_gene: TRBV5-4; j_gene: TRBJ1-2; CDR3aa: CASSPQGRHGYTF
v_gene: TRBV19; j_gene: TRBJ1-6; CDR3aa: CASRGGQFTYSPLHF
v_gene: TRBV7-2; j_gene: TRBJ1-1; CDR3aa: CASSFSGGDTEAFF
v_gene: TRBV7-9; j_gene: TRBJ1-2; CDR3aa: CASSPNKALGYGYTF
v_gene: TRBV9; j_gene: TRBJ1-4; CDR3aa: CASSVVGGTNEKLFF
v_gene: TRBV2; j_gene: TRBJ2-1; CDR3aa: CASRYSNEQFF
v_gene: TRBV29-1; j_gene: TRBJ2-3; CDR3aa: CSVRRWFSTDTQYF
v_gene: TRBV18; j_gene: TRBJ1-2; CDR3aa: CASSSTGPFYGYTF
v_gene: TRBV4-1; j_gene: TRBJ1-5; CDR3aa: CASSLTGNQPQHF
v_gene: TRBV2; j_gene: TRBJ1-2; CDR3aa: CASSEQGQNNYGYTF
v_gene: TRBV11-3; j_gene: TRBJ1-1; CDR3aa: CASSLDRNTEAFF
v_gene: TRBV7-2; j_gene: TRBJ1-4; CDR3aa: CASSPGGAATNEKLFF
v_gene: TRBV5-1; j_gene: TRBJ1-6; CDR3aa: CASSQQGRNSPLHF
v_gene: TRBV6-6; j_gene: TRBJ2-7; CDR3aa: CASSWTRSSYEQYF
v_gene: TRBV4-1; j_gene: TRBJ2-7; CDR3aa: CASSQGDRAYEQYF
v_gene: TRBV7-9; j_gene: TRBJ1-1; CDR3aa: CASSIKGTGEAFF
v_gene: TRBV6-7; j_gene: TRBJ1-1; CDR3aa: CASSYEGQGAMSPMNTEAFF
v_gene: TRBV15; j_gene: TRBJ1-4; CDR3aa: CATSRDYPLLFF
v_gene: TRBV4-1; j_gene: TRBJ2-3; CDR3aa: CASSQVEAGGTDTQYF
v_gene: TRBV7-3; j_gene: TRBJ2-2; CDR3aa: CASSLYGTGGTGELFF
v_gene: TRBV7-2; j_gene: TRBJ2-5; CDR3aa: CASSVNRGKTQYF
v_gene: TRBV21-1; j_gene: TRBJ1-4; CDR3aa: CASTSTGDKREKLFF
v_gene: TRBV19; j_gene: TRBJ1-2; CDR3aa: CASSIGGQLGGYTF
v_gene: TRBV7-9; j_gene: TRBJ2-7; CDR3aa: CASSPTQWEQYF
v_gene: TRBV11-2; j_gene: TRBJ1-3; CDR3aa: CASSLFEGGGNTIYF
v_gene: TRBV7-9; j_gene: TRBJ1-1; CDR3aa: CASSSSGGGGTEAFF
v_gene: TRBV6-1; j_gene: TRBJ2-3; CDR3aa: CASDRDRVSDTQYF
v_gene: TRBV28; j_gene: TRBJ1-1; CDR3aa: CASTPGPGQLNTEAFF
v_gene: TRBV7-2; j_gene: TRBJ1-2; CDR3aa: CASSQKPQGTSNYGYTF
v_gene: TRBV5-5; j_gene: TRBJ1-1; CDR3aa: CASRRTPQNPTEAFF
v_gene: TRBV6-5; j_gene: TRBJ2-7; CDR3aa: CASSYGRVSSYEQYF
v_gene: TRBV19; j_gene: TRBJ2-7; CDR3aa: CASTPSTGVYEQYF
v_gene: TRBV7-9; j_gene: TRBJ2-2; CDR3aa: CASMDRGDTGELFF
v_gene: TRBV4-3; j_gene: TRBJ1-2; CDR3aa: CASSPTGGGYGYTF
v_gene: TRBV5-1; j_gene: TRBJ2-7; CDR3aa: CASSLVSTDREDEQYF
v_gene: TRBV5-1; j_gene: TRBJ2-3; CDR3aa: CASSPGRGETDTQYF
v_gene: TRBV6-5; j_gene: TRBJ2-2; CDR3aa: CASTRGVRTGELFF
v_gene: TRBV5-8; j_gene: TRBJ1-4; CDR3aa: CASRRHLGATNEKLFF
v_gene: TRBV7-2; j_gene: TRBJ1-1; CDR3aa: CASSLARGAEAFF
v_gene: TRBV19; j_gene: TRBJ2-5; CDR3aa: CASSPLDRRAGETQYF
v_gene: TRBV5-4; j_gene: TRBJ1-1; CDR3aa: CASSGRQGNTEAFF
v_gene: TRBV11-3; j_gene: TRBJ1-4; CDR3aa: CASSLSQGAQEKLFF
v_gene: TRBV7-9; j_gene: TRBJ2-7; CDR3aa: CASSPGQGLSYEQYF
v_gene: TRBV6-1; j_gene: TRBJ1-6; CDR3aa: CASSERGELHSPLHF
v_gene: TRBV19; j_gene: TRBJ2-1; CDR3aa: CASGIAVTNNEQFF
v_gene: TRBV5-6; j_gene: TRBJ1-2; CDR3aa: CASSSTGENYGYTF